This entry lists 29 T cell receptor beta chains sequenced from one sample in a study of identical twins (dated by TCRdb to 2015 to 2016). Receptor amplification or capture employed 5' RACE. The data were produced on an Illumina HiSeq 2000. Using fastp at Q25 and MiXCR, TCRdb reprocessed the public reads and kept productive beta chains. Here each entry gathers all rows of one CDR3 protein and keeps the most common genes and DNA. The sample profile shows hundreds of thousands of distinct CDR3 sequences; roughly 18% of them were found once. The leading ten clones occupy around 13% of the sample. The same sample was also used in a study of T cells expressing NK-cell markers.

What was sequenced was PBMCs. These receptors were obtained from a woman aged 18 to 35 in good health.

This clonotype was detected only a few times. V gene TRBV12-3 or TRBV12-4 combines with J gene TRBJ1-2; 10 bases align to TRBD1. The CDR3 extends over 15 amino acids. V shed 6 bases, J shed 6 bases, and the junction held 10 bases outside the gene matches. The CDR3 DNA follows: TGTGCCAGCAGCCCCCCGGGACAGGGGTTCGATGGCTACACCTTC. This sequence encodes CASSPPGQGFDGYTF.

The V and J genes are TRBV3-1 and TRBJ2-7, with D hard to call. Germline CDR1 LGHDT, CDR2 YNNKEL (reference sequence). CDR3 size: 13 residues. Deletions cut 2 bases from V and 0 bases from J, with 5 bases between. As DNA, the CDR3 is TGTGCCAGCAGCCAATGGAGCTCCTACGAGCAGTACTTC. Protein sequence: CASSQWSSYEQYF.

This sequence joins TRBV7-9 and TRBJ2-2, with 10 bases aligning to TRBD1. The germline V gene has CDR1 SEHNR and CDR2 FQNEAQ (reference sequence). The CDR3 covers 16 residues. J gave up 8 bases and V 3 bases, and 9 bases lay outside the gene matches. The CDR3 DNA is TGTGCCAGCAGCTTGTCCTCGACAGGGGGCGCAGGGGAGCTGTTTTTT. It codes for CASSLSSTGGAGELFF.

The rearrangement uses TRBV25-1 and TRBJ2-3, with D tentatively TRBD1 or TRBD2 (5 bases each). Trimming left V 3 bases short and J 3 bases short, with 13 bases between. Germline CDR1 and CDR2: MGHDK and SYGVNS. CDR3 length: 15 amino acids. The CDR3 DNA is TGTGCCAGCAGTGATGCAGGGTCGGGGACAGATACGCAGTATTTT. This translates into CASSDAGSGTDTQYF.

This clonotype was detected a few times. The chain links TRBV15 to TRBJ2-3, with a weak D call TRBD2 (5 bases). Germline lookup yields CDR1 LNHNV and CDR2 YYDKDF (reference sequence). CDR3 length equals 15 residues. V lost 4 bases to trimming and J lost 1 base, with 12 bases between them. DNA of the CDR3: TGTGCCACCAGCATGGACTCTTCGGGCACAGATACGCAGTATTTT. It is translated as CATSMDSSGTDTQYF.

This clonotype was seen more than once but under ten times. The chain's CDR3 is CASSSPGQGYNEQFF. In nucleotides, the CDR3 is TGTGCCAGCAGCTCTCCGGGACAGGGCTACAATGAGCAGTTCTTC. V and J are TRBV9 and TRBJ2-1, with 9 positions matching TRBD1. Germline V lookup: CDR1 SGDLS, CDR2 YYNGEE. V was clipped by 4 bases and J by 3 bases; unmatched bases: 5. The CDR3 totals 15 residues.

The CDR3 here is CSASLLGRGDTQYF. The CDR3, as DNA: TGCAGTGCCTCCCTGTTGGGCCGCGGGGATACGCAGTATTTT. This chain uses TRBV20-1 with TRBJ2-3, with a possible D match to TRBD2 (5 bases). V was clipped by 6 bases and J by 6 bases, with 19 bases between them. The germline CDR1 and CDR2 sequences are DFQATT and SNEGSKA (reference sequence). The length of the CDR3 is 14 residues.

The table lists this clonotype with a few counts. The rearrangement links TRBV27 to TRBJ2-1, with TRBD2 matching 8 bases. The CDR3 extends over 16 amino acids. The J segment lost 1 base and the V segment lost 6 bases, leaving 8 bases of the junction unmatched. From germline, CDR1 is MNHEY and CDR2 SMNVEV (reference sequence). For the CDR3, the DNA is TGTGCCAGCAGAATAGCGGGGACCACTTCCTACAATGAGCAGTTCTTC. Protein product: CASRIAGTTSYNEQFF.

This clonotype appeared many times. The CDR3 is CASSFGQGAGEQYF. CDR3 DNA: TGTGCCAGCAGTTTCGGACAGGGGGCGGGTGAGCAGTACTTC. The V gene is TRBV7-9, the J gene TRBJ2-7; 11 positions agree with TRBD1. CDR1 is SEHNR, CDR2 FQNEAQ, per germline (reference sequence). This CDR3 is built from 14 residues. Unmatched junction bases numbered 8, after V lost 6 bases and J lost 7 bases.

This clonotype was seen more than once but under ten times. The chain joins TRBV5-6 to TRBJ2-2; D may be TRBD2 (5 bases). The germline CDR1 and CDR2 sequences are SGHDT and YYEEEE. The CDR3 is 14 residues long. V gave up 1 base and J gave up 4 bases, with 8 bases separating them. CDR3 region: CASSLPSPTGELFF. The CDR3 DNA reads TGTGCCAGCAGCTTGCCTAGCCCCACCGGGGAGCTGTTTTTT. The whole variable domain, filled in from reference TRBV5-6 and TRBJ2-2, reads DAGVTQSPTHLIKTRGQQVTLRCSPKSGHDTVSWYQQALGQGPQFIFQYYEEEERQRGNFPDRFSGHQFPNYSSELNVNALLLGDSALYLCASSLPSPTGELFFGEGSRLTVL.

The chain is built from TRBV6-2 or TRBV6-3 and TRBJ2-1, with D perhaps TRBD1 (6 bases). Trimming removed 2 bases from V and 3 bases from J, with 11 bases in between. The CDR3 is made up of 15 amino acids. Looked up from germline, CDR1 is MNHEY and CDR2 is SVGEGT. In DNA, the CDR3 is TGTGCCAGCAGTTACCTACAGGGTCTCTACAATGAGCAGTTCTTC. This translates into CASSYLQGLYNEQFF.

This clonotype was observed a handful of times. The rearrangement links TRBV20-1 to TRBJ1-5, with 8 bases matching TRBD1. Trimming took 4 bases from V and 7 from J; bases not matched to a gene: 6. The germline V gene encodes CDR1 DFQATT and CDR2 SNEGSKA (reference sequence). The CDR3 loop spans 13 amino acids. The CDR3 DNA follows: TGCAGTGCTATGACAGGGGAGATCCAGCCCCAGCATTTT. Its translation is CSAMTGEIQPQHF.

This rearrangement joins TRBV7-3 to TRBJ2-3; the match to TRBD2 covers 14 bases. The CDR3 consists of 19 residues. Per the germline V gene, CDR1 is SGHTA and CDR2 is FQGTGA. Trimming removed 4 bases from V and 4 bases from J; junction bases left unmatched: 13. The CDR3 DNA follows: TGTGCCAGCAGCTGGGGACTAGCGGGGGCCGTTTCTGATTCAGATACGCAGTATTTT. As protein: CASSWGLAGAVSDSDTQYF. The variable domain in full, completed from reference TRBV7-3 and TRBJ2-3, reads GAGVSQTPSNKVTEKGKYVELRCDPISGHTALYWYRQSLGQGPEFLIYFQGTGAADDSGLPNDRFFAVRPEGSVSTLKIQRTERGDSAVYLCASSWGLAGAVSDSDTQYFGPGTRLTVL.

This chain's CDR3 is CASTGVWDTEAFF. DNA of the CDR3: TGTGCCAGCACGGGAGTATGGGACACTGAAGCTTTCTTT. The chain combines TRBV25-1 with TRBJ1-1; D not resolved. The CDR3 contains 13 residues. Germline CDR1 and CDR2: MGHDK and SYGVNS. Trimming stripped 7 bases from V and 3 bases from J, with 12 bases between.

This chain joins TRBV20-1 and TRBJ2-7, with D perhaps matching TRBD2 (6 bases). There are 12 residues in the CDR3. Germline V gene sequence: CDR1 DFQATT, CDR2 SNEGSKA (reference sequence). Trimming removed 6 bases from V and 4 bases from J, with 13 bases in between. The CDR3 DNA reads TGCAGTGCAGGAGGGAGGTGGTACGAGCAGTACTTC. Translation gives CSAGGRWYEQYF.

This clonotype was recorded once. This CDR3 is CSAAAPGTRYGYTF. The DNA for the CDR3 is TGCAGTGCTGCCGCCCCCGGGACAAGATATGGCTACACCTTC. The V gene is TRBV20-1, the J gene TRBJ1-2, with D possibly TRBD1 on 6 matching bases. CDR1 is DFQATT and CDR2 is SNEGSKA in the germline V gene (reference sequence). The CDR3 runs 14 residues. V dropped 5 bases and J dropped 5 bases, with 18 bases sitting between them.

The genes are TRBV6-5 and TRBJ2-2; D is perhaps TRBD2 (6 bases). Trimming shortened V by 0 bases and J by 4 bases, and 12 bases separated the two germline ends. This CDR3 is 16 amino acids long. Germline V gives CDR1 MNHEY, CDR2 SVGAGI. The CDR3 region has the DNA TGTGCCAGCAGTTACTCGATGTGGGGGGTCACCGGGGAGCTGTTTTTT. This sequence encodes CASSYSMWGVTGELFF.

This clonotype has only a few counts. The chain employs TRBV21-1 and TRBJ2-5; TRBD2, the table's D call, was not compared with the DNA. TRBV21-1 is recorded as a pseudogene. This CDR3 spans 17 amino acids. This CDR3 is CASSKELRTSGEETQYF. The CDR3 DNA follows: TGTGCCAGCAGCAAAGAGCTAAGGACTAGCGGTGAAGAGACCCAGTACTTC.

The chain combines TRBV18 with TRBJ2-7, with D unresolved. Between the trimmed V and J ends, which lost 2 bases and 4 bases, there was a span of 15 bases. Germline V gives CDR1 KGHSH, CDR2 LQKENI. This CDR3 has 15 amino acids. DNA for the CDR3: TGTGCCAGCTCACCAAACGTGCAAAATTTGTACGAGCAGTACTTC. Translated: CASSPNVQNLYEQYF.

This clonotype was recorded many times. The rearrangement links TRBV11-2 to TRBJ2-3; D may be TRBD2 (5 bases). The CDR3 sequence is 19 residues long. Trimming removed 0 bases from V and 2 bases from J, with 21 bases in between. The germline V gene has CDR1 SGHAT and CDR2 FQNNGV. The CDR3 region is CASSLDSVRFLRATDTQYF. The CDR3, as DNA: TGTGCCAGCAGCTTAGATTCGGTTCGGTTCCTGCGGGCCACAGATACGCAGTATTTT.

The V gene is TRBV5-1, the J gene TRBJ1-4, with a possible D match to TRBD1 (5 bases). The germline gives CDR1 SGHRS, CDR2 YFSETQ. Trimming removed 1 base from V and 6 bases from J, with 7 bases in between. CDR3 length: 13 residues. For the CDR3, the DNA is TGCGCCAGCAGCTTGATAGGGGATGAAAAACTGTTTTTT. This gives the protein CASSLIGDEKLFF.

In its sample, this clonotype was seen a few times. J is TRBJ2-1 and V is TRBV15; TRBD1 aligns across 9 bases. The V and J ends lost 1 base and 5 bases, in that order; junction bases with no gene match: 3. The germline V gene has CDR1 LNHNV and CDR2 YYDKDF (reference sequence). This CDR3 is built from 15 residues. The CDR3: CATSRVGQGNNEQFF. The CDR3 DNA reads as TGTGCCACCAGCAGAGTGGGACAGGGCAACAATGAGCAGTTCTTC.

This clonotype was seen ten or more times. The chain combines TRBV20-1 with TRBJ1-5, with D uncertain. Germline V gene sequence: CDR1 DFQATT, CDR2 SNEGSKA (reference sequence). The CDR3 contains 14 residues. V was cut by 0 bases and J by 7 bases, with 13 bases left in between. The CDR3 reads CSARDWEGRQPQHF. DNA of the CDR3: TGCAGTGCTAGAGATTGGGAAGGACGGCAGCCCCAGCATTTT.

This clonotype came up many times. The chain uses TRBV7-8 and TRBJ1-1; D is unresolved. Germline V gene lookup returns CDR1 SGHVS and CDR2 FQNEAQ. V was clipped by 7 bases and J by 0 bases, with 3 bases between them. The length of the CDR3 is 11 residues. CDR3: CASKMNTEAFF. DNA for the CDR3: TGTGCCAGCAAGATGAACACTGAAGCTTTCTTT.

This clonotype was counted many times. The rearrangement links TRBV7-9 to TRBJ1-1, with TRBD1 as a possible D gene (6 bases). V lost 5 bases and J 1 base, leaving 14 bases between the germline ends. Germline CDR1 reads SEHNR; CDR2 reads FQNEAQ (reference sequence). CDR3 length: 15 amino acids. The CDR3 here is CASSPPRGPNTEAFF. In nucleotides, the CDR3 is TGTGCCAGCAGCCCCCCCAGGGGACCGAACACTGAAGCTTTCTTT.

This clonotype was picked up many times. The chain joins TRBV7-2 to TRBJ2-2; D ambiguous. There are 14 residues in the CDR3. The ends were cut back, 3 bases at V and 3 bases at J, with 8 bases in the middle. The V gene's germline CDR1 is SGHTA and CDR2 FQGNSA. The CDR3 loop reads CASSFWADTGELFF. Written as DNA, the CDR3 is TGTGCCAGCAGCTTTTGGGCAGACACCGGGGAGCTGTTTTTT.

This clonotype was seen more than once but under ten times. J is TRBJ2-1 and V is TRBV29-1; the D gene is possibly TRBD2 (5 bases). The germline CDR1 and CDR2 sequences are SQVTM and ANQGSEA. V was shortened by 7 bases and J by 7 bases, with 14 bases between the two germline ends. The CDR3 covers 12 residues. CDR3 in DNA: TGCAGCGGAACTAGTTCGGAAAATGAGCAGTTCTTC. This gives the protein CSGTSSENEQFF.

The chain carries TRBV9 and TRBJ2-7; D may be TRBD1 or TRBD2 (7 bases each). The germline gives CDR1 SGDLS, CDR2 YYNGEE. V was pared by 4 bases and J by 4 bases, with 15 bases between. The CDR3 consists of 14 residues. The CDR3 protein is CASSPQGGRYEQYF. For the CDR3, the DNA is TGTGCCAGCAGCCCCCAGGGGGGGAGGTACGAGCAGTACTTC.

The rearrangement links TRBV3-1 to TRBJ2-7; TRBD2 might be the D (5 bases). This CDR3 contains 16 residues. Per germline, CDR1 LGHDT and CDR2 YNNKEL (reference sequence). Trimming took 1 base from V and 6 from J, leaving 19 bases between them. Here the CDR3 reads CASSQGPTRSGSEQYF. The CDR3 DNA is TGTGCCAGCAGCCAAGGCCCCACTAGATCGGGGTCCGAGCAGTACTTC.